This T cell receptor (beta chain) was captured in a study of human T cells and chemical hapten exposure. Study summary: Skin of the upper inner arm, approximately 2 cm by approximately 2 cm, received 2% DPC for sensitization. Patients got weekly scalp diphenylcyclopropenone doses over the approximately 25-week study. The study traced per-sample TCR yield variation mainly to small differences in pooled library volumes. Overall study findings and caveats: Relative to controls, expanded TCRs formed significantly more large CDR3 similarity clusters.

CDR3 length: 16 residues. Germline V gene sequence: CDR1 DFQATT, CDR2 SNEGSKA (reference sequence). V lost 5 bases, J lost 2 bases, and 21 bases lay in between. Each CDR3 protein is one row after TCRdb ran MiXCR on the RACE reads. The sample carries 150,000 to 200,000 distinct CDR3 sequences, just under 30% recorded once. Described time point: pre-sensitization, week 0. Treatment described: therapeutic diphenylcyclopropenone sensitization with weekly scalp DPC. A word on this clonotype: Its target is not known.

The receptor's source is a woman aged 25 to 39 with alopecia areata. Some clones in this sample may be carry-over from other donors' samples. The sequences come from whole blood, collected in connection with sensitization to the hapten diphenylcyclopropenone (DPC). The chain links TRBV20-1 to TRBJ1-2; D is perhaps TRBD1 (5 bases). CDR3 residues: CSAYILREGTNYGYTF. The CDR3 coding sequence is TGCAGTGCTTATATACTCAGGGAAGGGACCAACTATGGCTACACCTTC.